The 30 T cell receptor beta chains presented below share a single source sample, sequenced in a study of immune cell composition in non-small cell lung cancer. Using immunoSEQ multiplex PCR, the repertoire was profiled, and TCRdb retains in-frame clones only, with some absent. The sample includes nearly 250 clones, approximately 80% seen only once; the top ten take 6.5% to 9%. Normal lung was taken at the farthest possible site, at least 3 cm from tumour. The sample comprised non-adjacent lung tissue. The receptors here all came from a human donor with non-small cell lung cancer.

The chain recombines TRBV5-1 with TRBJ2-1, with 9 nucleotides matching TRBD1. This CDR3 has 15 residues. Trimming cost V 5 bases and J 9 bases; bases outside gene matches: 12. The germline V gene has CDR1 SGHRS and CDR2 YFSETQ. This CDR3 is CASRPGTGWLGEQFF. Written as DNA, the CDR3 is TGCGCCAGCAGACCCGGGACAGGGTGGTTAGGTGAGCAGTTCTTC.

The gene calls are TRBV6-5 and TRBJ2-1; D unclear. The CDR3 totals 11 residues. V was cut by 6 bases and J by 6 bases, with 6 bases left in between. The V gene's germline CDR1 is MNHEY and CDR2 SVGAGI. CDR3 sequence: CASRISNEQFF. The DNA of the CDR3 is TGTGCCAGCAGGATTAGCAATGAGCAGTTCTTC.

The chain combines TRBV19 with TRBJ1-1, with 8 bases lining up with TRBD1. The V segment lost 5 bases and the J segment 5 bases; nucleotides outside the gene matches: 4. The CDR3 length is 13 residues. Germline V gene data show CDR1 as LNHDA and CDR2 as SQIVND (reference sequence). CDR3 sequence reads: CASSQDRGTEAFF. The CDR3 nucleotides are TGTGCCAGTAGTCAAGACAGGGGAACTGAAGCTTTCTTT. Together with reference TRBV19 and TRBJ1-1, the CDR3 gives the full variable domain: DGGITQSPKYLFRKEGQNVTLSCEQNLNHDAMYWYRQDPGQGLRLIYYSQIVNDFQKGDIAEGYSVSREKKESFPLTVTSAQKNPTAFYLCASSQDRGTEAFFGQGTRLTVV.

The CDR3 reads CASSGLAGIYEQYF. In DNA form, the CDR3 reads TGTGCCAGCAGCGGACTAGCGGGTATATACGAGCAGTACTTC. V gene TRBV6-5 combines with J gene TRBJ2-7; 11 bases line up with TRBD2. This CDR3 spans 14 amino acids. Unmatched junction bases numbered 5, after V lost 6 bases and J lost 4 bases. Germline-derived CDR1 and CDR2 are MNHEY and SVGAGI.

This clone appeared a few times. J is TRBJ1-2 and V is TRBV19, with a weak D call TRBD1 (5 bases). V lost 5 bases, J lost 2 bases, and 12 bases lay in between. This CDR3 region has 14 residues. Germline CDR1 LNHDA, CDR2 SQIVND (reference sequence). CDR3 in amino acids: CASSPSGVNYGYTF. The CDR3 DNA sequence: TGTGCCAGTAGTCCCTCGGGGGTCAACTATGGCTACACCTTC.

The gene calls are TRBV7-9 and TRBJ2-1, with TRBD2 matching over 8 bases. This CDR3 spans 16 amino acids. From germline, CDR1 is SEHNR and CDR2 FQNEAQ (reference sequence). V lost 2 bases to trimming and J lost 3 bases; unmatched junction nucleotides: 6. CDR3 protein: CASSLRTSGRYNEQFF. CDR3 sequence (DNA): TGTGCCAGCAGCTTACGAACTAGCGGACGCTACAATGAGCAGTTCTTC.

A single count supports this clone. The chain links TRBV12-5 to TRBJ2-2; weak D call: TRBD1 (6 bases). The V gene lost 7 bases and the J gene lost 7 bases, with 19 bases spanning the gap. The CDR3 is 15 residues long. Germline lookup yields CDR1 LGHNT and CDR2 FRNRAP. CDR3 sequence reads: CASAPLRQAVGELFF. In DNA, the CDR3 is TGTGCTAGTGCCCCGTTGCGACAGGCGGTCGGGGAGCTGTTTTTT.

This chain joins TRBV5-1 and TRBJ2-5; 8 positions match TRBD2. Germline-derived CDR1 and CDR2 are SGHRS and YFSETQ. V shed 2 bases and J 0 bases; nucleotides not matched to a gene: 3. The CDR3 is 15 amino acids. The CDR3 sequence: CASSFSGNYQETQYF. The DNA for the CDR3 is TGCGCCAGCAGCTTTAGCGGGAACTACCAAGAGACCCAGTACTTC. Full variable domain (rest looked up from reference TRBV5-1 and TRBJ2-5): KAGVTQTPRYLIKTRGQQVTLSCSPISGHRSVSWYQQTPGQGLQFLFEYFSETQRNKGNFPGRFSGRQFSNSRSEMNVSTLELGDSALYLCASSFSGNYQETQYFGPGTRLLVL.

This chain joins TRBV5-1 and TRBJ2-7; 11 bases align to TRBD1. CDR3 size: 16 residues. Germline loops: CDR1 SGHRS, CDR2 YFSETQ. J was trimmed by 3 bases and V by 0 bases; bases with no gene match: 5. In DNA, the CDR3 is TGCGCCAGCAGCTTGGGTTTGGGGACAGGGGGCTACGAGCAGTACTTC. Amino acid sequence: CASSLGLGTGGYEQYF.

J is TRBJ2-1 and V is TRBV18, with 10 bases identical to TRBD2. The CDR3 loop spans 16 amino acids. CDR1 KGHSH and CDR2 LQKENI come from the germline V gene. V dropped 5 bases and J dropped 3; count of bases not matched to a gene: 7. The CDR3 reads CASSYLAGGFYNEQFF. The CDR3 DNA reads TGTGCCAGCTCATATTTAGCGGGAGGCTTCTACAATGAGCAGTTCTTC. The full variable domain, completed using reference TRBV18 and TRBJ2-1, is NAGVMQNPRHLVRRRGQEARLRCSPMKGHSHVYWYRQLPEEGLKFMVYLQKENIIDESGMPKERFSAEFPKEGPSILRIQQVVRGDSAAYFCASSYLAGGFYNEQFFGPGTRLTVL.

The chain has TRBV7-2 and TRBJ2-1; 9 bases line up with TRBD2. The germline V gene has CDR1 SGHTA and CDR2 FQGNSA. The CDR3 contains 16 residues. J gave up 4 bases and V 6 bases, and 10 bases lay outside the gene matches. DNA for the CDR3: TGTGCCAGCAGACTCTCCGGGACTAGCAGTTACAATGAGCAGTTCTTC. Translation: CASRLSGTSSYNEQFF. Supplemented by reference TRBV7-2 and TRBJ2-1, the full variable domain reads GAGVSQSPSNKVTEKGKDVELRCDPISGHTALYWYRQSLGQGLEFLIYFQGNSAPDKSGLPSDRFSAERTGGSVSTLTIQRTQQEDSAVYLCASRLSGTSSYNEQFFGPGTRLTVL.

The rearrangement joins TRBV11-1 to TRBJ2-3; maybe TRBD2 (6 bases). Per the germline V gene, CDR1 is SGHAT and CDR2 is FQDESV (reference sequence). V shed 5 bases and J shed 2 bases, with 17 bases lying between them. The CDR3 length is 16 residues. The CDR3 DNA reads as TGTGCCAGCAGCCCCTTGGATAGCGGATCCACAGATACGCAGTATTTT. It is translated as CASSPLDSGSTDTQYF.

The V and J genes are TRBV5-4 and TRBJ2-4; a weak D match, TRBD2 (6 bases). Trimming pared 4 bases from V and 5 bases from J, leaving 19 bases between. The length of the CDR3 is 16 residues. Germline V gene sequence: CDR1 SGHNT, CDR2 YYREEE (reference sequence). Here the CDR3 DNA reads TGTGCCAGCAGCACGGAGTCGGGACTGTCGGAAAACATTCAGTACTTC. Protein product: CASSTESGLSENIQYF.

V is TRBV7-2 and J is TRBJ1-1; a weak D match, TRBD1 (6 bases). This CDR3 region has 12 residues. V lost 1 base and J 7 bases, leaving 7 bases between the germline ends. Germline V gene lookup returns CDR1 SGHTA and CDR2 FQGNSA. The CDR3, as DNA: TGTGCCAGCAGCTTAGGGGACATTGAAGCTTTCTTT. Translated: CASSLGDIEAFF.

The chain employs TRBV2 and TRBJ2-7; 14 bases agree with TRBD2. The germline gives CDR1 SNHLY, CDR2 FYNNEI. The CDR3 sequence is 16 residues long. The ends lost 6 bases at V and 4 bases at J; junction bases unmatched: 8. DNA for the CDR3: TGTGCCAGCAGAAAGCCGGGGACTAGCGGGAGATACGAGCAGTACTTC. This sequence encodes CASRKPGTSGRYEQYF. Full variable domain (missing parts from reference TRBV2 and TRBJ2-7): EPEVTQTPSHQVTQMGQEVILRCVPISNHLYFYWYRQILGQKVEFLVSFYNNEISEKSEIFDDQFSVERPDGSNFTLKIRSTKLEDSAMYFCASRKPGTSGRYEQYFGPGTRLTVT.

The V gene is TRBV9, the J gene TRBJ1-3; 7 bases are a match to TRBD1. The CDR3 extends over 15 amino acids. CDR1 is SGDLS and CDR2 is YYNGEE in the germline V gene. Trimming at V came to 3 bases and at J to 0 bases, leaving 3 bases not matched to a gene. The CDR3 region has the DNA TGTGCCAGCAGCGGCAGGGGGGTCTCTGGAAACACCATATATTTT. Translated: CASSGRGVSGNTIYF.

The chain recombines TRBV10-3 with TRBJ2-7, with no clear D. The V and J ends lost 5 bases and 4 bases respectively, with 12 bases between them. CDR1 and CDR2 (germline): ENHRY, SYGVKD. The CDR3 consists of 13 residues. The CDR3 DNA reads TGTGCCATCAGTAATCGTATATATTACGAGCAGTACTTC. Translated, it gives CAISNRIYYEQYF.

The rearrangement joins TRBV18 to TRBJ2-1, with 9 positions matching TRBD2. Germline V gene data show CDR1 as KGHSH and CDR2 as LQKENI. The CDR3 is 13 amino acids. The trim removed 6 bases at V and 12 bases at J, leaving 9 bases unmatched. DNA for the CDR3: TGTGCCAGCTCGCTGACTAGCGGTGGGGGGCAGTTCTTC. Translating gives CASSLTSGGGQFF.

The chain couples TRBV21-1 to TRBJ2-1; the tabulated D call, TRBD2, remains unverified against the DNA. TRBV21-1 is labeled a pseudogene. This CDR3 region has 15 residues. CDR3 loop: CASCRGLASYNEQFF. In DNA form, the CDR3 reads TGTGCCAGCTGCCGGGGACTAGCGTCCTACAATGAGCAGTTCTTC.

The chain carries TRBV29-1 and TRBJ2-7, with TRBD1 matching 8 bases. CDR1 SQVTM and CDR2 ANQGSEA come from the germline V gene. With V trimmed by 3 bases and J by 3 bases, 1 base remained unmatched. The CDR3 contains 12 residues. CDR3 DNA: TGCAGCGTTGATGACAGGGGCTACGAGCAGTACTTC. It yields the protein CSVDDRGYEQYF.

This chain connects TRBV11-2 to TRBJ2-3, with TRBD2 identical over 7 bases. The junction had 9 bases not matched to a gene; V was cut back by 5 bases and J by 1 base. Per the germline V gene, CDR1 is SGHAT and CDR2 is FQNNGV. The CDR3 is 16 residues long. The CDR3 nucleotides are TGTGCCAGCAGCCCCCCCCATCTAGCGGGCACAGATACGCAGTATTTT. It is translated as CASSPPHLAGTDTQYF.

The rearrangement uses TRBV4-3 and TRBJ1-3; weak D call: TRBD1 (6 bases). The CDR3 spans 15 residues. Trimming stripped 1 base from V and 2 bases from J, with 9 bases between. The V gene's germline CDR1 is LGHNA and CDR2 YSLEER. The CDR3 DNA reads as TGCGCCAGCAGCCAAGGGGGGGGGCCTGGAAACACCATATATTTT. It codes for CASSQGGGPGNTIYF.

CDR3 DNA sequence: TGTGCCAGCAGTGTGCAGGCTAGCGGGCCAGGGGAGCAGTTCTTC. Amino acid sequence: CASSVQASGPGEQFF. V gene TRBV6-5 combines with J gene TRBJ2-1, with 8 bases aligning to TRBD2. Germline V gene sequence: CDR1 MNHEY, CDR2 SVGAGI. V lost 5 bases to trimming and J lost 10 bases; unmatched junction nucleotides: 13. This CDR3 region has 15 residues.

The chain is built from TRBV7-3 and TRBJ2-1, with 13 bases aligning to TRBD2. The CDR3 is 18 residues long. The germline V gene has CDR1 SGHTA and CDR2 FQGTGA. The ends lost 5 bases at V and 6 bases at J; junction bases unmatched: 13. CDR3 region: CASSPGAGTSGRANEQFF. The CDR3 DNA reads TGTGCCAGCAGCCCTGGGGCGGGAACTAGCGGGAGGGCCAATGAGCAGTTCTTC.

V usage is TRBV6-4 and J usage is TRBJ2-6, with D uncertain. Germline loops: CDR1 MRHNA, CDR2 SNTAGT. The CDR3 length is 17 residues. Trimming left V 5 bases short and J 5 bases short, with 19 bases between. The CDR3 loop is CASSYFFSQSRANVLTF. The CDR3 bases are TGTGCCAGCAGTTATTTCTTCTCACAAAGTCGGGCCAACGTCCTGACTTTC.

This sequence joins TRBV7-8 and TRBJ2-3; tentative D call: TRBD2 (6 bases). The germline CDR1 and CDR2 sequences are SGHVS and FQNEAQ. V was cut by 3 bases and J by 8 bases, with 15 bases left in between. CDR3 size: 14 residues. The CDR3 DNA sequence: TGTGCCAGCAGCTTGTCTAGCGTTCCAGGTACGCAGTATTTT. Encoded protein: CASSLSSVPGTQYF.

Details on this clone: This specimen includes other DNA sequences encoding the same CDR3. The CDR3 protein is CASSRTSGTYEQYF. CDR3 DNA: TGTGCCAGCAGTCGGACTAGCGGAACCTACGAGCAGTACTTC. This chain joins TRBV6-5 and TRBJ2-7; TRBD2 aligns across 10 bases. The CDR3 has 14 amino acids. V was pared by 5 bases and J by 2 bases, with 3 bases of the junction left unmatched. The germline CDR1 and CDR2 sequences are MNHEY and SVGAGI.

The chain couples TRBV7-9 to TRBJ2-3, with D tentatively TRBD1 (6 bases). The CDR3 spans 17 residues. CDR1 is SEHNR, CDR2 FQNEAQ, per germline (reference sequence). Deletions cut 5 bases from V and 0 bases from J, with 18 bases between. Here the CDR3 DNA reads TGTGCCAGCAGCCCAGAGGGCAGGGGTAAGAGCACAGATACGCAGTATTTT. Translating it yields CASSPEGRGKSTDTQYF. The full variable domain, in which reference TRBV7-9 and TRBJ2-3 provide the parts outside the CDR3, is DTGVSQNPRHKITKRGQNVTFRCDPISEHNRLYWYRQTLGQGPEFLTYFQNEAQLEKSRLLSDRFSAERPKGSFSTLEIQRTEQGDSAMYLCASSPEGRGKSTDTQYFGPGTRLTVL.

The genes are TRBV5-6 and TRBJ2-7; 8 bases align to TRBD1. This CDR3 is built from 15 residues. Germline-derived CDR1 and CDR2 are SGHDT and YYEEEE. With V trimmed by 3 bases and J by 6 bases, 11 bases remained unmatched. CDR3: CASSSGQAKGFEQYF. Written as DNA, the CDR3 is TGTGCCAGCAGCTCGGGACAGGCCAAAGGGTTCGAGCAGTACTTC.

The chain combines TRBV28 with TRBJ1-1, with 11 nucleotides matching TRBD1. The CDR3 loop spans 14 amino acids. Germline trimming cut 8 bases from V and 5 bases from J; bases unmatched to any gene: 7. Germline V gene data show CDR1 as MDHEN and CDR2 as SYDVKM. The CDR3 spells CASSWTGGGTEAFF. The CDR3, as DNA: TGTGCCAGCTCTTGGACAGGGGGCGGGACTGAAGCTTTCTTT.